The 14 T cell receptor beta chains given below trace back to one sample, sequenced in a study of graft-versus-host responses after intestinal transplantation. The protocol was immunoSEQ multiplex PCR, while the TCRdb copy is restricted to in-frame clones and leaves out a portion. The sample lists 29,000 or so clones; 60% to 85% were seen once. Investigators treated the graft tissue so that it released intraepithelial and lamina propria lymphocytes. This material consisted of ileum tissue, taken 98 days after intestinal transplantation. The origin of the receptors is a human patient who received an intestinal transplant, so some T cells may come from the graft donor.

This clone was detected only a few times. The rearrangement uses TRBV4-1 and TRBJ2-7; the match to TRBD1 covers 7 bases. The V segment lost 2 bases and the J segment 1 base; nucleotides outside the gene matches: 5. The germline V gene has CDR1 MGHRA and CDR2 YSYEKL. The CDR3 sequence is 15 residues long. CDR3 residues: CASSQSRDSSYEQYF. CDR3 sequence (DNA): TGCGCCAGCAGCCAATCTCGGGACAGTTCCTACGAGCAGTACTTC.

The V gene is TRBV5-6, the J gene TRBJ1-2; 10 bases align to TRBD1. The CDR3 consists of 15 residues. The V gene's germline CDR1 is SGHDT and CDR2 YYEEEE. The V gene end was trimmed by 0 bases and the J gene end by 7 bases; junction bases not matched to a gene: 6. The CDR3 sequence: CASSLEGTGEGGYTF. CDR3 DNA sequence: TGTGCCAGCAGCTTGGAAGGGACAGGGGAAGGTGGCTACACCTTC.

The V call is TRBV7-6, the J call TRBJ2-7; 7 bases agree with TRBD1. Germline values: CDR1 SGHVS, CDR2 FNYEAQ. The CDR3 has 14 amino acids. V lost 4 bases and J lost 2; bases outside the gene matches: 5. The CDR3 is CASSSLTGPYEQYF. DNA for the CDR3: TGTGCCAGCAGCTCCTTGACAGGGCCCTACGAGCAGTACTTC.

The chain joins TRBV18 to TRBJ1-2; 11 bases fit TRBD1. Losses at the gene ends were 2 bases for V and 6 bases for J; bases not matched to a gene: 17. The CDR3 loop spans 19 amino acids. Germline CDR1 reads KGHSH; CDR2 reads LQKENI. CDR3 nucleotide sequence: TGTGCCAGCTCACCAAGCGGGAGGGGAGCCGGGACAGGGGGTGATGGCTACACCTTC. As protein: CASSPSGRGAGTGGDGYTF. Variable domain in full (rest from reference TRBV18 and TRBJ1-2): NAGVMQNPRHLVRRRGQEARLRCSPMKGHSHVYWYRQLPEEGLKFMVYLQKENIIDESGMPKERFSAEFPKEGPSILRIQQVVRGDSAAYFCASSPSGRGAGTGGDGYTFGSGTRLTVV.

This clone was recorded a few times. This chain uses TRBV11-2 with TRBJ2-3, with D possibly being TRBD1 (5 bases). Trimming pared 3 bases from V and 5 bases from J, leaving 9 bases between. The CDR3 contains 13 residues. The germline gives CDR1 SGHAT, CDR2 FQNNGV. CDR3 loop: CASSFKGEDTQYF. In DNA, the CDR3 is TGTGCCAGCAGCTTCAAAGGGGAAGATACGCAGTATTTT. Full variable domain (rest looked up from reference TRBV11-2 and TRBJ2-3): EAGVAQSPRYKIIEKRQSVAFWCNPISGHATLYWYQQILGQGPKLLIQFQNNGVVDDSQLPKDRFSAERLKGVDSTLKIQPAKLEDSAVYLCASSFKGEDTQYFGPGTRLTVL.

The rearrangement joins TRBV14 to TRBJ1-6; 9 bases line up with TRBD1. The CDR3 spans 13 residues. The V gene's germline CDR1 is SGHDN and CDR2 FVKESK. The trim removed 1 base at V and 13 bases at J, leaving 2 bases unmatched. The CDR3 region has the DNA TGTGCCAGCAGCCAAGGACAGGGGGTCCCCCTCCACTTT. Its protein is CASSQGQGVPLHF.

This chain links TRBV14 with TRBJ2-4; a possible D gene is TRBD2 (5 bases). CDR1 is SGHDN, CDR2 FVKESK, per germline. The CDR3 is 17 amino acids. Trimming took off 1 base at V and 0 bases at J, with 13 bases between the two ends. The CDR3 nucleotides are TGTGCCAGCAGCCAAGGCCCCGGGGTTCTAGCCAAAAACATTCAGTACTTC. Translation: CASSQGPGVLAKNIQYF.

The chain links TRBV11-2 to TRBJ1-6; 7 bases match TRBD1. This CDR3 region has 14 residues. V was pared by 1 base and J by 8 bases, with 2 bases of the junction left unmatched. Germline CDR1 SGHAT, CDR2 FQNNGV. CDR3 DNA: TGTGCCAGCAGCTTAGGACAGGGCCATTCACCCCTCCACTTT. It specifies CASSLGQGHSPLHF. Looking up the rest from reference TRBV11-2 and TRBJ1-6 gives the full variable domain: EAGVAQSPRYKIIEKRQSVAFWCNPISGHATLYWYQQILGQGPKLLIQFQNNGVVDDSQLPKDRFSAERLKGVDSTLKIQPAKLEDSAVYLCASSLGQGHSPLHFGNGTRLTVT.

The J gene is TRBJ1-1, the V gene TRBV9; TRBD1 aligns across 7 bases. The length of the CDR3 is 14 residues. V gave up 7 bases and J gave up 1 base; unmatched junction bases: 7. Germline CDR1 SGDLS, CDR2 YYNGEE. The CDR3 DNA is TGTGCCAGCGGTGGGGGGACAGAGAACACTGAAGCTTTCTTT. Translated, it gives CASGGGTENTEAFF. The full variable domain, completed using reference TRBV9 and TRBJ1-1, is DSGVTQTPKHLITATGQRVTLRCSPRSGDLSVYWYQQSLDQGLQFLIQYYNGEERAKGNILERFSAQQFPDLHSELNLSSLELGDSALYFCASGGGTENTEAFFGQGTRLTVV.

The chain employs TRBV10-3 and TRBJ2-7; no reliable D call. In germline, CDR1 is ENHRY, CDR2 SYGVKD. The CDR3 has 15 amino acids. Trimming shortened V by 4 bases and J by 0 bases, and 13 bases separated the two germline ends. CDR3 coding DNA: TGTGCCATCAGTGCCCGGACGGATAGCTCCTACGAGCAGTACTTC. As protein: CAISARTDSSYEQYF.

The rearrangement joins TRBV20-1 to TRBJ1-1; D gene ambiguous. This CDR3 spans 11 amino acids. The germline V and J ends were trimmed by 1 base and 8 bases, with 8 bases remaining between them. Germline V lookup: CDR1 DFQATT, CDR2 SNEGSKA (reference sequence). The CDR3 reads CSARGQAEAFF. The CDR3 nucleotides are TGCAGTGCTAGAGGGCAGGCAGAAGCTTTCTTT.

CDR3 DNA sequence: TGTGCCACGATCCCCGGTAGGGGGGACAAAAACATTCAGTACTTC. As protein: CATIPGRGDKNIQYF. The chain couples TRBV6-5 to TRBJ2-4; D could derive from TRBD1 or TRBD2 (6 bases each). The CDR3 runs to 15 residues. Between the trimmed V and J ends, which lost 10 bases and 3 bases, there was a span of 19 bases. The V gene's germline CDR1 is MNHEY and CDR2 SVGAGI.

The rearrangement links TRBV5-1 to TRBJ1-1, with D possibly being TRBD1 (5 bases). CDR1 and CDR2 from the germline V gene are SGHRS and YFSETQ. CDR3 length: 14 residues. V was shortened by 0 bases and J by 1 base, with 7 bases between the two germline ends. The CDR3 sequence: CASSLGDRNTEAFF. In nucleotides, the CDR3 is TGCGCCAGCAGCTTGGGAGACAGGAACACTGAAGCTTTCTTT.

CDR3 in amino acids: CASSLYATGELFF. The CDR3 DNA sequence: TGTGCCAGCAGTTTATATGCGACCGGGGAGCTGTTTTTT. This chain links TRBV27 with TRBJ2-2; no definite D call. The CDR3 has 13 amino acids. Trimming removed 1 base from V and 5 bases from J, with 5 bases in between. Germline-derived CDR1 and CDR2 are MNHEY and SMNVEV (reference sequence).